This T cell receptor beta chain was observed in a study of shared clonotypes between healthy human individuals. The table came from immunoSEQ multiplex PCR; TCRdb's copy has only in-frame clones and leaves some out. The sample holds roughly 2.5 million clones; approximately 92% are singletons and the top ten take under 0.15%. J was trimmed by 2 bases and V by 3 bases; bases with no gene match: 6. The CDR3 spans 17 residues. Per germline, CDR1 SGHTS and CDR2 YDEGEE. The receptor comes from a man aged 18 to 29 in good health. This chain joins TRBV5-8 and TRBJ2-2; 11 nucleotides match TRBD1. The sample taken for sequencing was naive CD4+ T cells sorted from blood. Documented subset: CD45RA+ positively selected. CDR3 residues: CASSWPGQGANTGELFF. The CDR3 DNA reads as TGTGCCAGCAGCTGGCCTGGACAGGGGGCCAACACCGGGGAGCTGTTTTTT.